This record covers a single TCR beta chain. This specimen belongs to a study of cytomegalovirus exposure and HLA in healthy donors. The PCR was carried out with 60 Vbeta primers and 13 Jbeta primers. Profiled with immunoSEQ multiplex PCR; TCRdb holds only in-frame clones, not every one. The data contain 250,000 or so clones, around 90% of them singletons. In germline, CDR1 is MNHEY, CDR2 SVGAGI. Trimming shortened V by 0 bases and J by 4 bases, and 13 bases separated the two germline ends. The CDR3 totals 15 residues. The receptor comes from a girl aged 2-9 years in good health and CMV-seronegative. This chain connects TRBV6-5 to TRBJ2-7, with D maybe TRBD2 (7 bases). Specimen: PBMCs. The CDR3 nucleotides are TGTGCCAGCAGTTACTCGAGGGGGACTACTTACGAGCAGTACTTC. Its translation: CASSYSRGTTYEQYF.